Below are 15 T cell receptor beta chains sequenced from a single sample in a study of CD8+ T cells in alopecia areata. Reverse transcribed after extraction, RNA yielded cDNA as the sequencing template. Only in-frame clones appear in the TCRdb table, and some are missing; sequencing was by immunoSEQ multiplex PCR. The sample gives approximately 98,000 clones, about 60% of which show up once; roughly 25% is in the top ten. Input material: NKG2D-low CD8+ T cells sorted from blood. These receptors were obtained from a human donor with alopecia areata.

The CDR3 reads CASSLWEETGEQYF. CDR3 DNA: TGTGCCAGCAGTTTATGGGAGGAGACCGGCGAGCAGTACTTC. The V and J genes are TRBV28 and TRBJ2-7, with a tentative D call TRBD2 (5 bases). Trimming stripped 0 bases from V and 6 bases from J, with 12 bases between. The CDR3 length is 14 residues. Germline V gives CDR1 MDHEN, CDR2 SYDVKM.

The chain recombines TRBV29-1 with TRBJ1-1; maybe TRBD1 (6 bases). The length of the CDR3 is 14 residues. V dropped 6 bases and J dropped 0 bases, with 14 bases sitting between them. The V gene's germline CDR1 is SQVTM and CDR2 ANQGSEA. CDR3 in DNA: TGCAGCGTCTTCACTACAGGGATGAACACTGAAGCTTTCTTT. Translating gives CSVFTTGMNTEAFF.

CDR3 coding DNA: TGTGCCAGCCCTAAGGCAGGGGTGAGCACCGGGGAGCTGTTTTTT. This codes for CASPKAGVSTGELFF. The chain uses TRBV2 and TRBJ2-2; a weak D match, TRBD1 (6 bases). V dropped 8 bases and J dropped 4 bases, with 17 bases sitting between them. Germline assignment: CDR1 SNHLY and CDR2 FYNNEI. CDR3 length equals 15 residues.

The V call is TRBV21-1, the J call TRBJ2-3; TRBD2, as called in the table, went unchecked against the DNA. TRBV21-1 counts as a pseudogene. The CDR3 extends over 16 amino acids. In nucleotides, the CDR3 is TGTGCCAGCAACCTCCCCCGGCTAGCGGGAGGAGATACGCAGTATTTT. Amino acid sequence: CASNLPRLAGGDTQYF.

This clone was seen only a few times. The chain's CDR3 is CSVESRGQLYNEQFF. CDR3 nucleotide sequence: TGCAGCGTTGAATCTAGGGGACAGCTATACAATGAGCAGTTCTTC. The chain recombines TRBV29-1 with TRBJ2-1, with TRBD1 matching over 7 bases. Trimming took 2 bases from V and 4 from J; bases not matched to a gene: 8. Per the germline V gene, CDR1 is SQVTM and CDR2 is ANQGSEA. The CDR3 contains 15 residues.

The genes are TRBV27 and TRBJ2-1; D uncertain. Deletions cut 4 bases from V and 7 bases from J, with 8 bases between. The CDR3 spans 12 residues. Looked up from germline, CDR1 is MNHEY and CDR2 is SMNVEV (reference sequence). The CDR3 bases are TGTGCCAGCAGTTCTATACCGAATGAGCAGTTCTTC. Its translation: CASSSIPNEQFF.

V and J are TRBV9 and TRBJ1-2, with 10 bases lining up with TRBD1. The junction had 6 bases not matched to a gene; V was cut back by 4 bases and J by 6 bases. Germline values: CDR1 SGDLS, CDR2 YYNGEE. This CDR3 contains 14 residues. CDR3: CASSITGTGDGYTF. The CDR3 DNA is TGTGCCAGCAGCATAACCGGGACAGGGGATGGCTACACCTTC. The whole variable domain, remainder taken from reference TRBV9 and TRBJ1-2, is DSGVTQTPKHLITATGQRVTLRCSPRSGDLSVYWYQQSLDQGLQFLIQYYNGEERAKGNILERFSAQQFPDLHSELNLSSLELGDSALYFCASSITGTGDGYTFGSGTRLTVV.

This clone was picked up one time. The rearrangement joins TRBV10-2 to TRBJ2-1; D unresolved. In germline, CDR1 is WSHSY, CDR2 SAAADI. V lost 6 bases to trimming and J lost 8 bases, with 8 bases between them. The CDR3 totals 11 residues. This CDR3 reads CASSLGYEQFF. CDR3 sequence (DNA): TGCGCCAGCAGCTTAGGGTATGAGCAGTTCTTC.

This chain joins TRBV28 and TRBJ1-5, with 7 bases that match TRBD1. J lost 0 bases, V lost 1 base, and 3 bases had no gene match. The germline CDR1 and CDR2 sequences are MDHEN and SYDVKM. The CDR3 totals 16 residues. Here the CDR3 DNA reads TGTGCCAGCAGTTTATCCGACAGGGCTAGCAATCAGCCCCAGCATTTT. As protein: CASSLSDRASNQPQHF.

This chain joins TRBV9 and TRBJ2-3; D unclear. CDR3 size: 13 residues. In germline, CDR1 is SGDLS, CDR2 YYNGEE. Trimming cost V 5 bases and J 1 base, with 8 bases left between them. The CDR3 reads CASSIVRTDTQYF. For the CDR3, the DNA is TGTGCCAGCAGTATTGTCCGCACAGATACGCAGTATTTT.

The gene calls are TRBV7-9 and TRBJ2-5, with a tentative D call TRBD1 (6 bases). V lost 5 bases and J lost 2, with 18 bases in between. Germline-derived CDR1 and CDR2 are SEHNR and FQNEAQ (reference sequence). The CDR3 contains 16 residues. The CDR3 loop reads CASSGGTGWGQETQYF. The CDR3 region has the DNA TGTGCCAGCAGCGGAGGTACAGGGTGGGGACAAGAGACCCAGTACTTC.

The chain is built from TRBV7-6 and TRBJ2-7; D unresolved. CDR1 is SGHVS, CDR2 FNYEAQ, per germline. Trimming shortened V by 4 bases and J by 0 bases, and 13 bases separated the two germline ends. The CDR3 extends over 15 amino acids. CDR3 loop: CASSSSPGFSYEQYF. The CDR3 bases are TGTGCCAGCAGCTCGAGCCCGGGTTTCTCCTACGAGCAGTACTTC.

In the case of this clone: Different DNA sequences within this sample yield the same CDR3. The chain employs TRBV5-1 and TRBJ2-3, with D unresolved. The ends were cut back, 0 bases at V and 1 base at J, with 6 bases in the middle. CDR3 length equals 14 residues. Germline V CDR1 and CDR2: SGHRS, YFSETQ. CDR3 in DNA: TGCGCCAGCAGCTTGGAGAGGCGCACAGATACGCAGTATTTT. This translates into CASSLERRTDTQYF.

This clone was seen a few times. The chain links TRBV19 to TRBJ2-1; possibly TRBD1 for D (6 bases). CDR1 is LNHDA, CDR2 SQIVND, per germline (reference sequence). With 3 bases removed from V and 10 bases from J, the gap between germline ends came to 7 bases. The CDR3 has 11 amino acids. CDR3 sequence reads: CASSMGTEQFF. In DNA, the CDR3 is TGTGCCAGTAGTATGGGGACAGAGCAGTTCTTC.

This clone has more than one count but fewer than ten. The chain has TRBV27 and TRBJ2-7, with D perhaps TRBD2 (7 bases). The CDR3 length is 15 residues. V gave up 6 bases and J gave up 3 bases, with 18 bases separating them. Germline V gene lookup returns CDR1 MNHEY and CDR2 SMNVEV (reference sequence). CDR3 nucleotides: TGTGCCAGCAGGAGTAGGGGGGGTGGCTTCTACGAGCAGTACTTC. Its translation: CASRSRGGGFYEQYF.